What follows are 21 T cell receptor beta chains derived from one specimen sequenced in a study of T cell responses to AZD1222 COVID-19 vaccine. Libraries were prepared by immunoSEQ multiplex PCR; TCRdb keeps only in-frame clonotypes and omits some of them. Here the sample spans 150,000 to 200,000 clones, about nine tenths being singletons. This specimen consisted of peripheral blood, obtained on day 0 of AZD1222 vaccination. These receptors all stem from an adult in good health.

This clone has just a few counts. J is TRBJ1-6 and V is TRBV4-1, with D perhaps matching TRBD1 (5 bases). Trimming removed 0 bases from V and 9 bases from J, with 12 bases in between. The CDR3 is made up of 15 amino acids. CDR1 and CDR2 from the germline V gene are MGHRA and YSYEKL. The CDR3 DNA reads TGCGCCAGCAGCCAAGATGGGGGATCAAGTTCACCCCTCCACTTT. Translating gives CASSQDGGSSSPLHF.

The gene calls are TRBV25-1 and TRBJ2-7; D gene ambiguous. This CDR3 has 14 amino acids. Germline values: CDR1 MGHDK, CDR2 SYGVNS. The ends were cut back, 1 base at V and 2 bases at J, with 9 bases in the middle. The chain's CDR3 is CASSESTVPYEQYF. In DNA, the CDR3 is TGTGCCAGCAGTGAATCTACGGTACCCTACGAGCAGTACTTC.

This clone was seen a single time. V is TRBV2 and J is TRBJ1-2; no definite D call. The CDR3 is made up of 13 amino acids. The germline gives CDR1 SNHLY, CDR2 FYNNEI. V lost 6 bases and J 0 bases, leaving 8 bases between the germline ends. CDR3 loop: CASRERANYGYTF. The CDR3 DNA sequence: TGTGCCAGCAGGGAAAGAGCTAACTATGGCTACACCTTC.

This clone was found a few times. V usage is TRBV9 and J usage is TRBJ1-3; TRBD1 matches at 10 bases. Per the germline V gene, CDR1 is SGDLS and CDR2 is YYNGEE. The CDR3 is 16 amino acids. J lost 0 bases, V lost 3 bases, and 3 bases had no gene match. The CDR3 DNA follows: TGTGCCAGCAGCGCTGACAGGGGGCTCTCTGGAAACACCATATATTTT. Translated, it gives CASSADRGLSGNTIYF.

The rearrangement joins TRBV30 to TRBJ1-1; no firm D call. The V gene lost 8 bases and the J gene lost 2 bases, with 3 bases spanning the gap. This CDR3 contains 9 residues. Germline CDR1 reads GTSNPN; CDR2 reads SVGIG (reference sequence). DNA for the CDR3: TGTGCCGTTAACACTGAAGCTTTCTTT. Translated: CAVNTEAFF.

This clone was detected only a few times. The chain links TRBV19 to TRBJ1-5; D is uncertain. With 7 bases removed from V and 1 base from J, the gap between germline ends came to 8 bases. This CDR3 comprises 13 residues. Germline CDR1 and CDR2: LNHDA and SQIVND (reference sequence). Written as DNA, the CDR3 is TGTGCCAGTACGAAGGGAAGCAATCAGCCCCAGCATTTT. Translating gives CASTKGSNQPQHF.

CDR3 sequence reads: CASNRDIRNTEAFF. The CDR3 nucleotides read TGTGCCAGCAACCGGGACATTAGAAACACTGAAGCTTTCTTT. V and J are TRBV2 and TRBJ1-1, with a tentative D call TRBD1 (6 bases). The CDR3 is 14 amino acids. The V end lost 7 bases, the J end lost 2 bases, and 14 bases lay between the germline ends. Looked up from germline, CDR1 is SNHLY and CDR2 is FYNNEI.

This CDR3 is CASSYSNYQGQDYQYF. The CDR3 DNA reads as TGTGCCAGCAGTTACTCGAATTATCAAGGACAGGACTATCAGTACTTC. The chain links TRBV6-2 or TRBV6-3 to TRBJ2-7; possible D gene TRBD1, 7 bases. Germline loops: CDR1 MNHEY, CDR2 SVGEGT. V was trimmed by 0 bases and J by 10 bases, leaving 22 bases between them. This CDR3 comprises 16 residues.

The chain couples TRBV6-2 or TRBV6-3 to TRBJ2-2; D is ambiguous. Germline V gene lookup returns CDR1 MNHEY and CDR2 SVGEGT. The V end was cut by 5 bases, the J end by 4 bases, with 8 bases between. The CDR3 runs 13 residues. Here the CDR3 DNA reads TGTGCCAGCAGTGACGCTACCACCGGGGAGCTGTTTTTT. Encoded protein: CASSDATTGELFF.

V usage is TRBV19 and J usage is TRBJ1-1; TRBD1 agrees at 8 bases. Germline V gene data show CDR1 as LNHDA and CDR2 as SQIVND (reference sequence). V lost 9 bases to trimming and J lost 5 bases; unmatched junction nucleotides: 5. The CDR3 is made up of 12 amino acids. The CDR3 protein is CASRTGWTEAFF. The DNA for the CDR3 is TGTGCCAGCCGGACAGGGTGGACTGAAGCTTTCTTT.

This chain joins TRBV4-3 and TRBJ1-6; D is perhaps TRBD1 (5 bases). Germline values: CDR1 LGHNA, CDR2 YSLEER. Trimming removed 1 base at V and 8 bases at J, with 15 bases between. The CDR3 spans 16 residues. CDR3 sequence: CASSQVPQGLDSPLHF. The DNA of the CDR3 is TGCGCCAGCAGCCAAGTCCCCCAGGGTTTAGATTCACCCCTCCACTTT.

CDR3 loop: CASSVAGQANEQFF. In DNA form, the CDR3 reads TGTGCCAGCAGCGTAGCCGGACAGGCCAATGAGCAGTTCTTC. J is TRBJ2-1 and V is TRBV9; 7 bases are shared with TRBD1. The J segment lost 6 bases and the V segment lost 0 bases, leaving 3 bases of the junction unmatched. Germline lookup yields CDR1 SGDLS and CDR2 YYNGEE. This CDR3 has 14 residues.

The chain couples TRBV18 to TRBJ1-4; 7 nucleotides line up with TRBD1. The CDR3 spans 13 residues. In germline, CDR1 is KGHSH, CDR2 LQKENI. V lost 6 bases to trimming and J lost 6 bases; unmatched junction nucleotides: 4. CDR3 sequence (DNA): TGTGCCAGCTCGAGGGGGCGCGATGAAAAACTGTTTTTT. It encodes CASSRGRDEKLFF.

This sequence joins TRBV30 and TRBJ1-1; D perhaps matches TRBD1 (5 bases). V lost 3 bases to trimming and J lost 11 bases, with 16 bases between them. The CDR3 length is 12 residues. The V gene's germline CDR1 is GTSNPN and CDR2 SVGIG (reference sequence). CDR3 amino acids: CAWSRKGVGAFF. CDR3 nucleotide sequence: TGTGCCTGGAGCCGGAAAGGGGTGGGTGCTTTCTTT.

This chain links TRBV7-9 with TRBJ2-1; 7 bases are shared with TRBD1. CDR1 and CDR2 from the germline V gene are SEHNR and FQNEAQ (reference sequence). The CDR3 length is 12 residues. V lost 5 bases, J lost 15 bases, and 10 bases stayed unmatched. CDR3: CASSPRGLDRFF. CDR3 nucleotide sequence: TGTGCCAGCAGCCCGAGGGGGCTAGATCGGTTCTTC.

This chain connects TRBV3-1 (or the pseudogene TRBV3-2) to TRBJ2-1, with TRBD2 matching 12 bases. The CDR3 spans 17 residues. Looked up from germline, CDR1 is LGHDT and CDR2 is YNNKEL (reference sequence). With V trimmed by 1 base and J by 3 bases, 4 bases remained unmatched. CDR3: CASSQASGGASYNEQFF. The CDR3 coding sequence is TGTGCCAGCAGCCAAGCTAGCGGGGGGGCGAGCTACAATGAGCAGTTCTTC.

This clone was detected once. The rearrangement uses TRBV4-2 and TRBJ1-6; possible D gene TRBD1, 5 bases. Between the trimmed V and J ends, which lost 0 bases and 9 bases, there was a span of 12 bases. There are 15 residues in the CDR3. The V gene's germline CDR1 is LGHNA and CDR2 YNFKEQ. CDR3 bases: TGTGCCAGCAGCCAAGAGCGGGGCACTGGTTCACCCCTCCACTTT. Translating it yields CASSQERGTGSPLHF.

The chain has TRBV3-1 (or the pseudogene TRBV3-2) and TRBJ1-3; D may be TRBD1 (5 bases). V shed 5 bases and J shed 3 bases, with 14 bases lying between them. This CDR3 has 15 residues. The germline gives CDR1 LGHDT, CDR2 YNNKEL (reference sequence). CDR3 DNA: TGTGCCAGCAGCTTTCCCGGGACGTTTGGAAACACCATATATTTT. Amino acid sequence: CASSFPGTFGNTIYF.

The DNA of the CDR3 is TGTGCCAGCAGTTCAACGAACACTGAAGCTTTCTTT. The encoded protein is CASSSTNTEAFF. The chain has TRBV12-3 or TRBV12-4 and TRBJ1-1; D not resolved. The germline V and J ends were trimmed by 4 bases and 1 base, with 4 bases remaining between them. The CDR3 runs 12 residues.

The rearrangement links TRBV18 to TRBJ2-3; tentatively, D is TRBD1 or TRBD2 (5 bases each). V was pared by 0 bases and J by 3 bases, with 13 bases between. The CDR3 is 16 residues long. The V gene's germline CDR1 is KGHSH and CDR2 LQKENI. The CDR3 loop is CASSPPGPRMTDTQYF. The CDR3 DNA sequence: TGTGCCAGCTCACCACCGGGACCCCGGATGACAGATACGCAGTATTTT.

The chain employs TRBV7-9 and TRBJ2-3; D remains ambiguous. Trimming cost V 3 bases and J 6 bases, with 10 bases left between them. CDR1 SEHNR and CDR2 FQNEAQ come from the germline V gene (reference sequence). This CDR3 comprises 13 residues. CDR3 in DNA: TGTGCCAGCAGCTTGACTTCAGAGGATACGCAGTATTTT. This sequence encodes CASSLTSEDTQYF.